What follows are 5 T cell receptor beta chains derived from one specimen sequenced in a study of technical replicates of blood from a handful of donors. Clones were read by immunoSEQ multiplex PCR, and TCRdb kept only the in-frame ones, dropping some. The sample contains approximately 81,000 clones, almost 96% of which appear only once. The sequenced sample was T cells isolated from PBMCs. All receptors come from a human donor in good health.

V is TRBV2 and J is TRBJ2-2; D uncertain. The V and J ends lost 2 bases and 7 bases respectively, with 11 bases between them. The CDR3 sequence is 14 residues long. From germline, CDR1 is SNHLY and CDR2 FYNNEI. As DNA, the CDR3 is TGTGCCAGCAGTGAACTAAGAGTCGGCGGGGAGCTGTTTTTT. Translated: CASSELRVGGELFF.

V usage is TRBV18 and J usage is TRBJ2-5; a weak D match, TRBD2 (5 bases). The CDR3 has 16 residues. V was trimmed by 0 bases and J by 5 bases, leaving 16 bases between them. Germline V gives CDR1 KGHSH, CDR2 LQKENI. The CDR3: CASSPPNRPSGETQYF. CDR3 coding DNA: TGTGCCAGCTCACCACCGAACAGACCCTCGGGGGAGACCCAGTACTTC.

The genes are TRBV7-6 and TRBJ2-5; the D gene is possibly TRBD2 (5 bases). Germline loops: CDR1 SGHVS, CDR2 FNYEAQ. Trimming left V 1 base short and J 4 bases short, with 10 bases between. The CDR3 spans 14 residues. CDR3 in DNA: TGTGCCAGCAGCTTAGGAGGAGGAGGAGAGACCCAGTACTTC. Protein: CASSLGGGGETQYF.

The chain links TRBV27 to TRBJ2-3, with D maybe TRBD2 (6 bases). The V gene's germline CDR1 is MNHEY and CDR2 SMNVEV (reference sequence). This CDR3 contains 14 residues. Trimming left V 1 base short and J 7 bases short, with 12 bases between. The CDR3 spells CASSLFGGFYTQYF. The DNA for the CDR3 is TGTGCCAGCAGTTTATTCGGGGGTTTTTATACGCAGTATTTT.

The genes are TRBV4-1 and TRBJ1-1; no definite D call. Germline V lookup: CDR1 MGHRA, CDR2 YSYEKL. CDR3 length: 15 residues. Trimming took 4 bases from V and 1 from J, leaving 13 bases between them. The CDR3 bases are TGCGCCAGCAGCCTTACTTTGACTAGGAACACTGAAGCTTTCTTT. The encoded protein is CASSLTLTRNTEAFF.